This T cell receptor (beta chain) was sequenced in a study of cytomegalovirus exposure and HLA in healthy donors. Points from the study as a whole: The study flagged roughly 160 TCR beta chains as cytomegalovirus-associated.

As to this clone: Its cognate antigen is unknown.

Profiling relied on immunoSEQ multiplex PCR, and the TCRdb table lists in-frame clones only, not all of them. The sample yields about 130,000 clones, approximately 94% seen once. This CDR3 is 15 amino acids long. The germline gives CDR1 WNHNN, CDR2 SYGVQD (reference sequence). Between the trimmed V and J ends, which lost 2 bases and 7 bases, there was a span of 18 bases. The sequence was obtained from a woman younger than 30 in good health and CMV-seronegative. Sequencing was carried out using PBMCs. The J gene is TRBJ2-7, the V gene TRBV10-1, with D maybe TRBD2 (5 bases). Here the CDR3 reads CASSELAGPRREQYF. CDR3 nucleotide sequence: TGCGCCAGCAGTGAGCTGGCAGGCCCCCGGAGGGAGCAGTACTTC.